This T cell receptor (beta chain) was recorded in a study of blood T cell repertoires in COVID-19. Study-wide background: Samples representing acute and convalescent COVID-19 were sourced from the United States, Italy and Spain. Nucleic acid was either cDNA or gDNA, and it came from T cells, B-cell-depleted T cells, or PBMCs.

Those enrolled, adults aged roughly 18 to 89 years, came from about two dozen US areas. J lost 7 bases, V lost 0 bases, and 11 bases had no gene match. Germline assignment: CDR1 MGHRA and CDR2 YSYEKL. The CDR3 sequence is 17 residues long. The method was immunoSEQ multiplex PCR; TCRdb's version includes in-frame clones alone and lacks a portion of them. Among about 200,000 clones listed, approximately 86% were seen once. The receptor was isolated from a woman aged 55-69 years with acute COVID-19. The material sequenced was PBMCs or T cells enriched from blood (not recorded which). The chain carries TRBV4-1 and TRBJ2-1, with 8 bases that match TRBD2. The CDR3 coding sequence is TGCGCCAGCAGCCAAGAGGTCATCCACAGCGGGAGAAATGAGCAGTTCTTC. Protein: CASSQEVIHSGRNEQFF.